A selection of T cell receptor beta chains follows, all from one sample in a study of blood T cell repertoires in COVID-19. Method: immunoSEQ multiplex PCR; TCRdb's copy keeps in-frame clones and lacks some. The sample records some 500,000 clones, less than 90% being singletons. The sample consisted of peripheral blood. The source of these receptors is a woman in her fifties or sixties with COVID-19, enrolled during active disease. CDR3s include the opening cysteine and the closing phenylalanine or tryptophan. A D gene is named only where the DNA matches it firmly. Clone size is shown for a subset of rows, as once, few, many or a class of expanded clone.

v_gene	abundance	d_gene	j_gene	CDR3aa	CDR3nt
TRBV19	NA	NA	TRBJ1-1	CASSRTANLEAFF	TGTGCCAGTAGTCGGACAGCGAACCTTGAAGCTTTCTTT
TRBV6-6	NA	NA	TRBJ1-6	CASSPQGSGNSPLHF	TGTGCCAGCAGCCCACAGGGAAGTGGCAATTCACCCCTCCACTTT
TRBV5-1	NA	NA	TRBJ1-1	CASSWGRSNTEAFF	TGCGCCAGCAGCTGGGGCAGATCTAACACTGAAGCTTTCTTT
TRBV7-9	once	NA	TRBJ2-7	CASSLAGDEQYF	TGTGCCAGCAGCTTAGCCGGGGACGAGCAGTACTTC
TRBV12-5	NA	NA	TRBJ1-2	CASGFPMTGREYYGYTF	TGTGCTAGTGGTTTCCCCATGACAGGTCGCGAATATTATGGCTACACCTTC
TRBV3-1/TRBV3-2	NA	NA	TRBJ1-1	CASSPSEANTEAFF	TGTGCCAGCAGCCCCTCAGAGGCGAACACTGAAGCTTTCTTT
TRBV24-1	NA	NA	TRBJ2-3	CATSRQGSADTQYF	TGTGCCACCAGTCGGCAGGGATCCGCGGATACGCAGTATTTT
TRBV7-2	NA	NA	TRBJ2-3	CASSPSGGADTQYF	TGTGCCAGCAGCCCGTCGGGGGGCGCGGATACGCAGTATTTT
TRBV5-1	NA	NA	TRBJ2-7	CASSFYYEQYF	TGCGCCAGCAGCTTCTACTACGAGCAGTACTTC
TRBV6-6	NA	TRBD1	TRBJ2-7	CASSAGQGGYEQYF	TGTGCCAGCAGTGCGGGACAGGGGGGCTACGAGCAGTACTTC
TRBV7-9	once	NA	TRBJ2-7	CASSLDVRLPYEQYF	TGTGCCAGCAGCTTAGACGTACGACTGCCCTACGAGCAGTACTTC
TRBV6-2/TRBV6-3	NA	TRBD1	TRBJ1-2	CASRRDRDYGYTF	TGTGCCAGCCGCCGGGACAGGGATTATGGCTACACCTTC
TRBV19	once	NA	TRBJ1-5	CASSPPRGSNQPQHF	TGTGCCAGTAGTCCCCCCAGAGGGAGCAATCAGCCCCAGCATTTT
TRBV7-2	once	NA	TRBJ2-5	CASSSKHPRTQYF	TGTGCCAGCAGCTCCAAACACCCAAGGACCCAGTACTTC
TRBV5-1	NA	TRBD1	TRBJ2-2	CASSPRTGDTGELFF	TGCGCCAGCAGCCCCAGAACAGGGGACACCGGGGAGCTGTTTTTT
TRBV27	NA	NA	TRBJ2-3	CASRELGRRTDTQYF	TGTGCCAGCAGGGAATTGGGCAGACGCACAGATACGCAGTATTTT
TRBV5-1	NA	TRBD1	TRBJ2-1	CASSLDRGNEQFF	TGCGCCAGCAGCCTGGACAGGGGCAATGAGCAGTTCTTC
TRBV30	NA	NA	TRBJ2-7	CAWSVSPQDSLDEQYF	TGTGCCTGGAGTGTAAGCCCCCAGGACTCCTTGGACGAGCAGTACTTC
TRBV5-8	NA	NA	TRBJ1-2	CASSFRGSLSYGYTF	TGTGCCAGCAGCTTCCGGGGGTCCCTTTCCTATGGCTACACCTTC
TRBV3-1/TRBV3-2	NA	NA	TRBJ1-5	CASSRGRVWSLAPQHF	TGTGCCAGCAGCCGCGGTAGAGTTTGGTCTCTTGCGCCCCAGCATTTT
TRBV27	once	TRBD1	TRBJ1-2	CASSLQGAANYGYTF	TGTGCCAGCAGTTTACAGGGGGCAGCTAACTATGGCTACACCTTC
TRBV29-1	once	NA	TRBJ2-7	CSVEVQGSYEQYF	TGCAGCGTTGAAGTTCAGGGCTCCTACGAGCAGTACTTC
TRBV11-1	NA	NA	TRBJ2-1	CASSYNPSSYNEQFF	TGTGCCAGCAGCTATAACCCGAGCTCCTACAATGAGCAGTTCTTC
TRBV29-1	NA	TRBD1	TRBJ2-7	CSVEDDRAYEQYF	TGCAGCGTTGAGGACGACAGGGCCTACGAGCAGTACTTC
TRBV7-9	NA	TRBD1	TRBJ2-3	CASSPDRELDTQYF	TGTGCCAGCAGCCCTGACAGGGAGCTAGATACGCAGTATTTT
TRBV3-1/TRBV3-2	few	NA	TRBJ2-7	CASSPFRTASRDEQYF	TGTGCCAGCAGCCCCTTCAGGACAGCCTCTCGGGACGAGCAGTACTTC
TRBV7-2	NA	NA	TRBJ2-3	CASSLSAGRDTQYF	TGTGCCAGCAGCTTATCAGCAGGTCGGGATACGCAGTATTTT
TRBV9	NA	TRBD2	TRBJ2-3	CASSEEGSGGYTDTQYF	TGTGCCAGCAGCGAAGAGGGTAGCGGGGGGTACACAGATACGCAGTATTTT
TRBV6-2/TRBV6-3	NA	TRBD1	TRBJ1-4	CASSYLGQTNEKLFF	TGTGCCAGCAGTTACCTGGGACAGACTAATGAAAAACTGTTTTTT
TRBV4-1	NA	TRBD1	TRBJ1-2	CASSHSGTGENYGYTF	TGCGCCAGCAGCCACTCCGGGACAGGGGAAAACTATGGCTACACCTTC